Listed here are 14 T cell receptor beta chains from one sample, sequenced in a study of blood T cell repertoires in COVID-19. Measured with immunoSEQ multiplex PCR; TCRdb has only the in-frame clones, and not every one. Among roughly 250,000 clones listed, roughly nine tenths were seen once. Source material: peripheral blood. These receptors were collected from a man aged 35 to 55 who had recovered from COVID-19.

This sequence joins TRBV19 and TRBJ1-5; 8 bases are a match to TRBD1. The germline V gene encodes CDR1 LNHDA and CDR2 SQIVND (reference sequence). J was trimmed by 7 bases and V by 8 bases; bases with no gene match: 10. CDR3 length: 14 amino acids. CDR3 loop: CASALDRVDQPQHF. For the CDR3, the DNA is TGTGCCAGTGCGCTGGACAGGGTGGACCAGCCCCAGCATTTT.

V usage is TRBV12-3 or TRBV12-4 and J usage is TRBJ1-1; TRBD1 might be the D (5 bases). This CDR3 has 13 amino acids. V was clipped by 0 bases and J by 5 bases, with 7 bases between them. The CDR3 DNA reads as TGTGCCAGCAGTTTAGCGGGGGGAACTGAAGCTTTCTTT. The encoded protein is CASSLAGGTEAFF.

This rearrangement joins TRBV18 to TRBJ2-3; D is perhaps TRBD1 (6 bases). The CDR3 contains 13 residues. Trimming took off 5 bases at V and 6 bases at J, with 12 bases between the two ends. Germline V gene sequence: CDR1 KGHSH, CDR2 LQKENI. The CDR3 nucleotides read TGTGCCAGCTCAGCCCTAAGGGGGGATACGCAGTATTTT. Its translation: CASSALRGDTQYF.

The V gene is TRBV7-9, the J gene TRBJ1-2; D may be TRBD1 (5 bases). This CDR3 spans 14 amino acids. V was cut by 5 bases and J by 6 bases, with 16 bases left in between. CDR1 SEHNR and CDR2 FQNEAQ come from the germline V gene (reference sequence). The CDR3 region is CASSSGTARDGYTF. The CDR3 DNA follows: TGTGCCAGCAGCAGCGGGACGGCCCGAGATGGCTACACCTTC.

In this sample, this clone turned up once. The J gene is TRBJ1-2, the V gene TRBV9, with 7 bases that match TRBD1. With 4 bases clipped from V and 1 base from J, the junction kept 7 bases outside the gene matches. The CDR3 runs 15 residues. The germline V gene has CDR1 SGDLS and CDR2 YYNGEE. The CDR3: CASSFRTGDNYGYTF. In DNA, the CDR3 is TGTGCCAGCAGCTTTAGAACAGGGGATAACTATGGCTACACCTTC.

This rearrangement joins TRBV29-1 to TRBJ2-1; D is possibly TRBD2 (6 bases). The CDR3 runs 12 residues. CDR1 SQVTM and CDR2 ANQGSEA come from the germline V gene. Trimming removed 6 bases at V and 8 bases at J, with 14 bases between. The CDR3: CSVREQADEQFF. The CDR3 DNA reads as TGCAGCGTCCGGGAGCAAGCGGATGAGCAGTTCTTC.

V usage is TRBV30 and J usage is TRBJ2-3; 9 bases map to TRBD2. V was pared by 2 bases and J by 3 bases, with 6 bases of the junction left unmatched. CDR3 length: 15 residues. Germline V gene lookup returns CDR1 GTSNPN and CDR2 SVGIG (reference sequence). CDR3 region: CAWSLFSGRTDTQYF. The DNA for the CDR3 is TGTGCCTGGAGTTTGTTTAGCGGGAGAACAGATACGCAGTATTTT.

The J gene is TRBJ2-1, the V gene TRBV4-3; D ambiguous. Per germline, CDR1 LGHNA and CDR2 YSLEER. The CDR3 runs to 14 residues. The V end lost 4 bases, the J end lost 2 bases, and 9 bases lay between the germline ends. The DNA of the CDR3 is TGCGCCAGCAGCCGCGAGGCCCCCTACAATGAGCAGTTCTTC. It is translated as CASSREAPYNEQFF.

This clone was seen only once. The rearrangement joins TRBV3-1 (or the pseudogene TRBV3-2) to TRBJ2-7; D not certain. The CDR3 has 15 residues. CDR1 LGHDT and CDR2 YNNKEL come from the germline V gene (reference sequence). V lost 4 bases to trimming and J lost 1 base, with 14 bases between them. The CDR3 protein is CASSPPGRWSYEQYF. CDR3 coding DNA: TGTGCCAGCAGCCCTCCAGGAAGGTGGTCCTACGAGCAGTACTTC.

The chain couples TRBV6-5 to TRBJ1-2; D gene unclear. The CDR3 totals 10 residues. V was trimmed by 8 bases and J by 9 bases, leaving 10 bases between them. Germline loops: CDR1 MNHEY, CDR2 SVGAGI. The CDR3 spells CASFRVRYTF. The DNA of the CDR3 is TGTGCCAGCTTCCGGGTCCGCTACACCTTC.

This chain links TRBV29-1 with TRBJ2-7; D perhaps matches TRBD1 (5 bases). Germline V gene lookup returns CDR1 SQVTM and CDR2 ANQGSEA. This CDR3 contains 12 residues. The V end lost 5 bases, the J end lost 1 base, and 9 bases lay between the germline ends. Here the CDR3 reads CSVRQPSYEQYF. The CDR3 bases are TGCAGCGTTCGACAGCCGTCCTACGAGCAGTACTTC.

V and J are TRBV23-1 and TRBJ2-7; a possible D gene is TRBD1 (5 bases). TRBV23-1 is an open reading frame whose function is uncertain. V lost 6 bases to trimming and J lost 3 bases, with 12 bases between them. CDR3 length: 13 residues. Written as DNA, the CDR3 is TGCGCCAGCAGCCCACCACAGGTCTACGAGCAGTACTTC. Amino acids: CASSPPQVYEQYF.

The gene calls are TRBV19 and TRBJ2-1, with D perhaps TRBD2 (5 bases). V gave up 10 bases and J gave up 2 bases, with 12 bases separating them. The CDR3 covers 13 residues. The V gene's germline CDR1 is LNHDA and CDR2 SQIVND (reference sequence). The CDR3: CATSTRAYNEQFF. CDR3 in DNA: TGTGCCACCTCCACTAGGGCCTACAATGAGCAGTTCTTC.

The gene calls are TRBV19 and TRBJ1-5, with 10 nucleotides matching TRBD1. This CDR3 comprises 18 residues. Unmatched junction bases numbered 6, after V lost 0 bases and J lost 1 base. CDR1 and CDR2 (germline): LNHDA, SQIVND (reference sequence). The CDR3 DNA follows: TGTGCCAGTAGTATAGAATTTCGGACAGGGGGAAGCAATCAGCCCCAGCATTTT. Its translation is CASSIEFRTGGSNQPQHF.